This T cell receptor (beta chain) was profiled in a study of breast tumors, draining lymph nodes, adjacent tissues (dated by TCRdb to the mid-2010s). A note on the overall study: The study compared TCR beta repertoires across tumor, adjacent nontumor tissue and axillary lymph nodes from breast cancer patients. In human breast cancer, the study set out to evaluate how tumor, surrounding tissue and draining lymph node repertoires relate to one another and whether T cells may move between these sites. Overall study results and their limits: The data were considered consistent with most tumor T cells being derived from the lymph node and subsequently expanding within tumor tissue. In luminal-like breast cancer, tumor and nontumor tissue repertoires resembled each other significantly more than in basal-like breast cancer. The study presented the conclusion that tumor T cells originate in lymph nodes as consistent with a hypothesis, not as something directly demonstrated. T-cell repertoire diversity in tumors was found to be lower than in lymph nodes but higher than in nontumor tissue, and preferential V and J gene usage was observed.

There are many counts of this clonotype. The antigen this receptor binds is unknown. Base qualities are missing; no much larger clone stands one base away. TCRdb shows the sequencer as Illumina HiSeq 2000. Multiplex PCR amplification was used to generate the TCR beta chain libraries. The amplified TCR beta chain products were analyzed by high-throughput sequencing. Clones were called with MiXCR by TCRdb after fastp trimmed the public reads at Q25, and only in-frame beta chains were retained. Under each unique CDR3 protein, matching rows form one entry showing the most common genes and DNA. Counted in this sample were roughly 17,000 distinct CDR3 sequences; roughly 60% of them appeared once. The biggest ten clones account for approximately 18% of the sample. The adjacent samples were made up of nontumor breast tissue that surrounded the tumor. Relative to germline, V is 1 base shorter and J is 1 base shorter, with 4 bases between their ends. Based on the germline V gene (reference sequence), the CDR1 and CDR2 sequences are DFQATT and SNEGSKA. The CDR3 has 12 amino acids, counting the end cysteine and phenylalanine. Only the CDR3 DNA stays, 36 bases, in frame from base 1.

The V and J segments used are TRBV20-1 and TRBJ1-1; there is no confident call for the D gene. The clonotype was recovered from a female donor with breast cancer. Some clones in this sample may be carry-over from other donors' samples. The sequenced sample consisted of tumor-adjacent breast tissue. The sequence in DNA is TGCAGTGCTAGAGTGGAGAACACTGAAGCTTTCTTT. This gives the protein CSARVENTEAFF.